These 11 T cell receptor beta chains originate from one sample sequenced in a study of Ad26.COV2.S vaccination and SARS-CoV-2 variants. The repertoire was sequenced with immunoSEQ multiplex PCR; TCRdb's copy has only in-frame clones and lacks some. The sample carries around 300,000 clones, 88% recorded once. Indicated treatment: 15 to 20 received Ad26.COV2.S at low or high dose, single or two shots; 5 received placebo; per-sample allocation not given. Sampling occurred on day 63 after the first vaccine or placebo injection. Sample: peripheral blood, taken in a trial of Ad26.COV2.S vaccine versus placebo. The receptors stem from a person aged 18-65 years who received the Ad26.COV2.S COVID-19 vaccine or a placebo.

The CDR3 DNA sequence: TGTGCCAGCAGCGCCAGGGGTCACGGCTATGGCTACACCTTC. Its translation is CASSARGHGYGYTF. The chain employs TRBV9 and TRBJ1-2; TRBD1 might be the D (6 bases). The CDR3 is 14 amino acids. With 3 bases removed from V and 4 bases from J, the gap between germline ends came to 13 bases. Germline CDR1 and CDR2: SGDLS and YYNGEE.

This chain connects TRBV19 to TRBJ1-4; unclear D gene. Trimming cost V 6 bases and J 5 bases, with 10 bases left between them. There are 13 residues in the CDR3. CDR1 and CDR2 (germline): LNHDA, SQIVND (reference sequence). CDR3 bases: TGTGCCAGTAGGGAGGCGGTGAATGAAAAACTGTTTTTT. Amino acid sequence: CASREAVNEKLFF.

This chain joins TRBV15 and TRBJ2-7; D not certain. V lost 5 bases and J 1 base, leaving 12 bases between the germline ends. The length of the CDR3 is 14 residues. Germline CDR1 reads LNHNV; CDR2 reads YYDKDF (reference sequence). The CDR3 protein is CATSLRGPSYEQYF. Written as DNA, the CDR3 is TGTGCCACCAGCCTCAGAGGACCTTCCTACGAGCAGTACTTC.

The chain combines TRBV11-2 with TRBJ2-7; TRBD1 agrees at 9 bases. V lost 0 bases and J lost 4; bases outside the gene matches: 4. Per germline, CDR1 SGHAT and CDR2 FQNNGV. This CDR3 has 15 amino acids. The CDR3 loop reads CASSLDTGGYYEQYF. DNA of the CDR3: TGTGCCAGCAGCTTAGATACAGGGGGCTATTACGAGCAGTACTTC. The full variable domain, in which reference TRBV11-2 and TRBJ2-7 provide the parts outside the CDR3, is EAGVAQSPRYKIIEKRQSVAFWCNPISGHATLYWYQQILGQGPKLLIQFQNNGVVDDSQLPKDRFSAERLKGVDSTLKIQPAKLEDSAVYLCASSLDTGGYYEQYFGPGTRLTVT.

This clone was observed a handful of times. One end of the junction does not line up with germline, which may come from a read error. The gene calls are TRBV2 and TRBJ2-7, with 7 bases lining up with TRBD1. The CDR3 extends over 12 amino acids. The germline CDR1 and CDR2 sequences are SNHLY and FYNNEI. CDR3 sequence (DNA): TGTGCCAGCAGGGACAGGTCTCTTCGGGGTGAATTC. The encoded protein is CASRDRSLRGEF.

CDR3 in DNA: TGTGCCAGCAGCGACCGGACTAGCGGGAGTTTCTACAATGAGCAGTTCTTC. It codes for CASSDRTSGSFYNEQFF. V is TRBV7-2 and J is TRBJ2-1, with 13 positions matching TRBD2. The CDR3 extends over 17 amino acids. V shed 5 bases, J shed 3 bases, and the junction held 7 bases outside the gene matches. Germline V lookup: CDR1 SGHTA, CDR2 FQGNSA. Drawing the rest from reference TRBV7-2 and TRBJ2-1, the complete variable domain is GAGVSQSPSNKVTEKGKDVELRCDPISGHTALYWYRQSLGQGLEFLIYFQGNSAPDKSGLPSDRFSAERTGGSVSTLTIQRTQQEDSAVYLCASSDRTSGSFYNEQFFGPGTRLTVL.

The rearrangement joins TRBV7-8 to TRBJ1-4, with 10 nucleotides matching TRBD1. Germline CDR1 is SGHVS and CDR2 is FQNEAQ. Losses at the gene ends were 6 bases for V and 8 bases for J; bases not matched to a gene: 9. The CDR3 has 15 amino acids. This chain's CDR3 is CASRSAGTGVEKLFF. The CDR3 DNA sequence: TGTGCCAGCAGATCCGCCGGGACAGGGGTGGAAAAACTGTTTTTT. Looking up the rest from reference TRBV7-8 and TRBJ1-4 gives the full variable domain: GAGVSQSPRYKVAKRGQDVALRCDPISGHVSLFWYQQALGQGPEFLTYFQNEAQLDKSGLPSDRFFAERPEGSVSTLKIQRTQQEDSAVYLCASRSAGTGVEKLFFGSGTQLSVL.

The chain links TRBV4-3 to TRBJ2-7; 7 positions match TRBD2. J was trimmed by 5 bases and V by 3 bases; bases with no gene match: 10. This CDR3 region has 15 residues. Germline CDR1 is LGHNA and CDR2 is YSLEER. CDR3 in DNA: TGCGCCAGCAGCCAGGAAGGAGGGAGGGGACACGAGCAGTACTTC. It is translated as CASSQEGGRGHEQYF.

The CDR3 nucleotides read TGTGCCAGCAGCGTAGGCGGGAGCGAGGGTGAGCAGTTCTTC. Protein product: CASSVGGSEGEQFF. This chain links TRBV9 with TRBJ2-1, with 7 bases fitting TRBD2. The junction had 6 bases not matched to a gene; V was cut back by 0 bases and J by 9 bases. The CDR3 covers 14 residues. From germline, CDR1 is SGDLS and CDR2 YYNGEE.

The chain links TRBV28 to TRBJ1-5; D not resolved. V was shortened by 3 bases and J by 7 bases, with 10 bases between the two germline ends. Germline CDR1 is MDHEN and CDR2 is SYDVKM. There are 13 residues in the CDR3. CDR3 sequence reads: CASSFGERQPQHF. CDR3 nucleotide sequence: TGTGCCAGCAGTTTTGGGGAGAGGCAGCCCCAGCATTTT.

The rearrangement uses TRBV6-2 or TRBV6-3 and TRBJ2-7; D call uncertain. Germline CDR1 reads MNHEY; CDR2 reads SVGEGT. Trimming left V 2 bases short and J 3 bases short, with 11 bases between. CDR3 length: 14 amino acids. In DNA form, the CDR3 reads TGTGCCAGCAGTTACAAGGGCCTAAACTACGAGCAGTACTTC. It encodes CASSYKGLNYEQYF.